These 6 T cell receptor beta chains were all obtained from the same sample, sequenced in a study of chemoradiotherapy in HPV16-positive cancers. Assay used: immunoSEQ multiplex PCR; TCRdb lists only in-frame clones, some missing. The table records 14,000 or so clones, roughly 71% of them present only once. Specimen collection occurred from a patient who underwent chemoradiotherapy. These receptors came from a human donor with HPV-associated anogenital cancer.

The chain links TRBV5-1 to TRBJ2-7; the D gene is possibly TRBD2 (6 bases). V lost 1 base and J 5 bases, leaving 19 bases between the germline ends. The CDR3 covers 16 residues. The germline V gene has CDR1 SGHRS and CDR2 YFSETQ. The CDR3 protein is CASSLMGAGTVDEQYF. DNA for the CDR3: TGCGCCAGCAGCTTGATGGGAGCGGGTACTGTGGACGAGCAGTACTTC.

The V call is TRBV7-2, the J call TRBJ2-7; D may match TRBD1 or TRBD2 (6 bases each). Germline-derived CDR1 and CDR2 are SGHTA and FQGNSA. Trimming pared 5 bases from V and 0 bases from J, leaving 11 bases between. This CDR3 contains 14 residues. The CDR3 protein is CASSIPGASYEQYF. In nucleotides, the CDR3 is TGTGCCAGCAGCATTCCGGGGGCCTCCTACGAGCAGTACTTC.

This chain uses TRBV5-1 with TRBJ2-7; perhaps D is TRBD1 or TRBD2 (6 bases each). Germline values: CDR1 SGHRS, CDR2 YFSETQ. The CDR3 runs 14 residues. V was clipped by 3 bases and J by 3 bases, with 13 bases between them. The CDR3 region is CASSWGADGYEQYF. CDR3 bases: TGCGCCAGCAGCTGGGGGGCGGACGGCTACGAGCAGTACTTC.

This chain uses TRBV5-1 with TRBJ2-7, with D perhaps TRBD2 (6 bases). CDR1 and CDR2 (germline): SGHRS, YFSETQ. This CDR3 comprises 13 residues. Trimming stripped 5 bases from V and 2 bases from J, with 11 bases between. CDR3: CASSPRRAYEQYF. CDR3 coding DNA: TGCGCCAGCAGTCCGCGGAGGGCCTACGAGCAGTACTTC.

The chain's CDR3 is CASSLGGTNTGELFF. In nucleotides, the CDR3 is TGTGCCAGCAGCTTGGGGGGGACGAACACCGGGGAGCTGTTTTTT. The chain couples TRBV7-3 to TRBJ2-2; 7 nucleotides align to TRBD2. Germline values: CDR1 SGHTA, CDR2 FQGTGA. This CDR3 is built from 15 residues. The trim removed 3 bases at V and 0 bases at J, leaving 1 base unmatched.

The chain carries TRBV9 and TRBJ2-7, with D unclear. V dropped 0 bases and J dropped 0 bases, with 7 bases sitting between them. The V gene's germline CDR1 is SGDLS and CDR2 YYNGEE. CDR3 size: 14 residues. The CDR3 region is CASSVAASSYEQYF. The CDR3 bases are TGTGCCAGCAGCGTAGCTGCGAGCTCCTACGAGCAGTACTTC.